This TCR beta chain was sequenced during a study of T cell changes during pregnancy in multiple sclerosis. Sequenced by immunoSEQ multiplex PCR; TCRdb stores in-frame clones only, minus some. The data show tens of thousands of clones, roughly 90% seen once. Germline V lookup: CDR1 SEHNR, CDR2 FQNEAQ (reference sequence). The ends lost 4 bases at V and 4 bases at J; junction bases unmatched: 7. The CDR3 consists of 15 residues. This clonotype originated in a female donor in good health, enrolled as a control in a pregnancy study. This specimen was peripheral blood, taken in the first trimester of pregnancy. This chain links TRBV7-9 with TRBJ2-1; TRBD2 matches at 7 bases. The CDR3: CASSSTGTTYNEQFF. The CDR3 DNA is TGTGCCAGCAGCTCAACCGGGACTACGTACAATGAGCAGTTCTTC.